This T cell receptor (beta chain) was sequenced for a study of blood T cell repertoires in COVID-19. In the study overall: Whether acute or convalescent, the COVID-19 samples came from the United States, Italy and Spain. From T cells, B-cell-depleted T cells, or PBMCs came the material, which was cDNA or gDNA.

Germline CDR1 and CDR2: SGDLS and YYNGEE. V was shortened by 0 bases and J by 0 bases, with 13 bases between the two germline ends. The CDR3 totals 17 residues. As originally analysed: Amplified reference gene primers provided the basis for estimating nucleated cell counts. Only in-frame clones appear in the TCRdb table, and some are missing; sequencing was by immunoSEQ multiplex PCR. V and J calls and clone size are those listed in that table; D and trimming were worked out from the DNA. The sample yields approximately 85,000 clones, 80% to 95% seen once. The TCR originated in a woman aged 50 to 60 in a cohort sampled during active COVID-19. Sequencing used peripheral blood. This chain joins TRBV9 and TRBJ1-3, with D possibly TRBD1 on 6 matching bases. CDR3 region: CASSVGGDRLSGNTIYF. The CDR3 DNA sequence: TGTGCCAGCAGCGTAGGGGGAGACAGGCTCTCTGGAAACACCATATATTTT.